The rows below give T cell receptor beta chains drawn from one sample of a study of neurological immune-mediated disorders. Each CDR3 protein is one row after TCRdb ran MiXCR on the 5' RACE reads. The sample records about 46,000 distinct CDR3 sequences, about 2% being singletons. The source material was PBMCs. Receptors were obtained from a middle-aged woman with multiple sclerosis. Both conserved end residues are part of each CDR3. The order of the fields is CDR3 protein, V gene, J gene, clone size. Clone size reads once, few, many, or a class if the clone is expanded.

CASSGTPQETQYF	TRBV3-1	TRBJ2-5	many
CASSSTGGVTEAFF	TRBV5-1	TRBJ1-1	many
CAISAWGGGAGETQYF	TRBV10-3	TRBJ2-5	many
CSARGMMTEAFF	TRBV29-1	TRBJ1-1	many
CSGTQGRKNIQYF	TRBV20-1	TRBJ2-4	many
CASSVGYEQYF	TRBV25-1	TRBJ2-7	many
CARSEIAGGWGNQPQHF	TRBV10-2	TRBJ1-5	many
CATSRSTGAGNYGYTF	TRBV15	TRBJ1-2	many
CASSPAMTRASGYTF	TRBV5-1	TRBJ1-2	many
CASSRDRASNQPQHF	TRBV4-1	TRBJ1-5	many
CATSRDAAGGGGYTF	TRBV15	TRBJ1-2	many
CASSSQWGTEAFF	TRBV7-2	TRBJ1-1	few
CASLPAGNSPLHF	TRBV6-2/TRBV6-3	TRBJ1-6	many
CATSDWGRRELFF	TRBV24-1	TRBJ2-2	many
CASRRDRETYEQYF	TRBV5-1	TRBJ2-7	many
CASSFRGQIYEQYF	TRBV7-2	TRBJ2-7	many
CSARGGGSYNEQFF	TRBV20-1	TRBJ2-1	many
CATSDPTGTETQYF	TRBV24-1	TRBJ2-5	many
CASSSRARRGRELFF	TRBV7-3	TRBJ2-2	many
CAISEEQGWTEAFF	TRBV10-3	TRBJ1-1	many
CAISALGQQNTEAFF	TRBV10-3	TRBJ1-1	many
CASSPQGERPDTQYF	TRBV9	TRBJ2-3	many
CASSQGPGNEQFF	TRBV3-1	TRBJ2-1	many
CASSLDRTLGYTF	TRBV2	TRBJ1-2	many
CASSFSSGTEAFF	TRBV11-2	TRBJ1-1	many
CASSLGRDYNSPLHF	TRBV5-1	TRBJ1-6	many
CSAIPHRGNYGYTF	TRBV20-1	TRBJ1-2	many
CASSWGSENEKLFF	TRBV5-8	TRBJ1-4	many
CAIRPRYRGVNTGELFF	TRBV10-3	TRBJ2-2	many
CASSDTGELFF	TRBV7-8	TRBJ2-2	many
CASSQESGATQPQHF	TRBV3-1	TRBJ1-5	many
CASSLAAFSGANVLTF	TRBV5-1	TRBJ2-6	many
CASSLGLGSGETQYF	TRBV12-3/TRBV12-4	TRBJ2-5	many
CASSFTGGSGNTIYF	TRBV5-1	TRBJ1-3	many
CSSNGGDQETQYF	TRBV29-1	TRBJ2-5	many
CASSYGADSTDTQYF	TRBV6-2/TRBV6-3	TRBJ2-3	many
CASTLGGESDTQYF	TRBV5-1	TRBJ2-3	many
CASRSSGYGYTF	TRBV12-3/TRBV12-4	TRBJ1-2	many
CASSPDRDIEKLFF	TRBV3-1	TRBJ1-4	many
CASSPDGDTQYF	TRBV7-9	TRBJ2-3	few
CASSYRVSYEQYF	TRBV7-8	TRBJ2-7	many
CATSLAGGGHQPQHF	TRBV15	TRBJ1-5	many
CSARDSGGGQPQHF	TRBV20-1	TRBJ1-5	many
CAWVDRDPTDTQYF	TRBV30	TRBJ2-3	few
CASSSLGGRDTQYF	TRBV19	TRBJ2-3	many
CSAPYILGRNTEAFF	TRBV20-1	TRBJ1-1	many
CASSDTGDYGYTF	TRBV9	TRBJ1-2	many
CASSLGGTTDTQYF	TRBV7-8	TRBJ2-3	many
CAAGTGIYEQYF	TRBV6-6	TRBJ2-7	many
CASSPWGLVNTEAFF	TRBV5-1	TRBJ1-1	many
CSARDRRAGVETQYF	TRBV20-1	TRBJ2-5	many
CASSTPLAGGLDEQFF	TRBV11-2	TRBJ2-1	many
CSFRQGGNEQFF	TRBV29-1	TRBJ2-1	many
CASSVRGPYNSPLHF	TRBV5-1	TRBJ1-6	many